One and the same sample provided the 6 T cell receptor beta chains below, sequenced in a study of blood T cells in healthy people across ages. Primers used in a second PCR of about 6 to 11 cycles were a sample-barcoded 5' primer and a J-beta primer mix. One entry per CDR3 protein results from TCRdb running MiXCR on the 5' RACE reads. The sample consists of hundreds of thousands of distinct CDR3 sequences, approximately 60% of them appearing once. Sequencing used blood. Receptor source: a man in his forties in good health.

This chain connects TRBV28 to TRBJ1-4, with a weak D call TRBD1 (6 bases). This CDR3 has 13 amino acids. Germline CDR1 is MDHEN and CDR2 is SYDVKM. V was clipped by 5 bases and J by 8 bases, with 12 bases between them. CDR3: CASSQGRDEKLFF. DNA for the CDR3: TGTGCCAGCAGTCAGGGGAGGGACGAAAAACTGTTTTTT.

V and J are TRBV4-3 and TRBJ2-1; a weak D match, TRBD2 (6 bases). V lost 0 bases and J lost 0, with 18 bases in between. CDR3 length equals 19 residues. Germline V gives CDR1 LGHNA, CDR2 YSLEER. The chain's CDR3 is CASSQDWGKIGSSYNEQFF. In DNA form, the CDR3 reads TGCGCCAGCAGCCAAGATTGGGGTAAGATCGGGAGCTCCTACAATGAGCAGTTCTTC.

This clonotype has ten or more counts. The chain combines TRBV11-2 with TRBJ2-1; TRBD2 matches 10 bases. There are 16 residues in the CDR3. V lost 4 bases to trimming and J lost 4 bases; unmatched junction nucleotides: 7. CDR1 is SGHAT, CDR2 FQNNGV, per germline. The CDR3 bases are TGTGCCAGCAGCTCGCAGACTAGCGGGCGGTACAATGAGCAGTTCTTC. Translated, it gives CASSSQTSGRYNEQFF.

The CDR3 nucleotides read TGTGCCAGCAGCTTGGCCGGGACAGCCTTTTCCTACGAGCAGTACTTC. Translating gives CASSLAGTAFSYEQYF. The chain carries TRBV5-5 and TRBJ2-7, with TRBD1 matching 7 bases. There are 16 residues in the CDR3. With 0 bases clipped from V and 1 base from J, the junction kept 7 bases outside the gene matches. The V gene's germline CDR1 is SGHKS and CDR2 YYEKEE (reference sequence).

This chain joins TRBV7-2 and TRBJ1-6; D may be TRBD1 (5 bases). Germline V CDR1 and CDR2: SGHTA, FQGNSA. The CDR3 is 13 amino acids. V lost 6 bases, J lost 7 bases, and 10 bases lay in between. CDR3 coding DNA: TGTGCCAGCAGTCGGGACGTCAATTCACCCCTCCACTTT. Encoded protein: CASSRDVNSPLHF.

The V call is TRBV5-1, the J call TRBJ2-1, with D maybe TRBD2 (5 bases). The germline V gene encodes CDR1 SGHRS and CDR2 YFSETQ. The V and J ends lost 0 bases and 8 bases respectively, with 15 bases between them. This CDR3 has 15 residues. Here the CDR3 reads CASSLVRGLVDEQFF. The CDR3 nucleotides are TGCGCCAGCAGCTTGGTTCGGGGATTAGTTGATGAGCAGTTCTTC. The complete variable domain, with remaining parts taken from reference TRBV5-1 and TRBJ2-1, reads KAGVTQTPRYLIKTRGQQVTLSCSPISGHRSVSWYQQTPGQGLQFLFEYFSETQRNKGNFPGRFSGRQFSNSRSEMNVSTLELGDSALYLCASSLVRGLVDEQFFGPGTRLTVL.